These 4 T cell receptor beta chains came from one sample sequenced in a study of blood T cell repertoires in COVID-19. TCRdb's table, derived via immunoSEQ multiplex PCR, lists solely in-frame clones and lacks some. The sample yields around 37,000 clones, around 70% seen once. The sample taken for sequencing was peripheral blood. These receptors all come from a man in his 70s with COVID-19, enrolled during active disease.

V is TRBV5-1 and J is TRBJ2-1, with TRBD1 matching over 11 bases. The germline V gene has CDR1 SGHRS and CDR2 YFSETQ. The CDR3 spans 14 residues. Germline trimming cut 4 bases from V and 8 bases from J; bases unmatched to any gene: 5. CDR3 sequence: CASSGQGAIDEQFF. DNA for the CDR3: TGCGCCAGCAGCGGACAGGGGGCGATCGATGAGCAGTTCTTC.

The chain recombines TRBV27 with TRBJ2-7; 9 bases line up with TRBD1. Per germline, CDR1 MNHEY and CDR2 SMNVEV (reference sequence). The CDR3 has 14 residues. J was trimmed by 5 bases and V by 0 bases; bases with no gene match: 2. Here the CDR3 DNA reads TGTGCCAGCAGTTTATCACAGGGGGCCAACGAGCAGTACTTC. Residues: CASSLSQGANEQYF.

The chain joins TRBV29-1 to TRBJ2-7, with D perhaps TRBD2 (6 bases). This CDR3 is built from 14 residues. V was cut by 4 bases and J by 3 bases, with 16 bases left in between. Germline V lookup: CDR1 SQVTM, CDR2 ANQGSEA. The CDR3 sequence is CSVGMGTYVYEQYF. CDR3 nucleotide sequence: TGCAGCGTTGGAATGGGGACTTACGTCTACGAGCAGTACTTC.

V is TRBV7-9 and J is TRBJ1-2, with 11 bases identical to TRBD1. The CDR3 length is 15 residues. With 4 bases clipped from V and 8 bases from J, the junction kept 9 bases outside the gene matches. From germline, CDR1 is SEHNR and CDR2 FQNEAQ (reference sequence). The CDR3: CASSYTDRGLRGYTF. The CDR3 DNA reads TGTGCCAGCAGCTATACGGACAGGGGGCTGAGGGGCTACACCTTC. The variable domain in full, with the rest retrieved from reference TRBV7-9 and TRBJ1-2, is DTGVSQNPRHKITKRGQNVTFRCDPISEHNRLYWYRQTLGQGPEFLTYFQNEAQLEKSRLLSDRFSAERPKGSFSTLEIQRTEQGDSAMYLCASSYTDRGLRGYTFGSGTRLTVV.